This T cell receptor beta chain was identified during a study of shared clonotypes between healthy human individuals (dated by TCRdb to 2020 to 2021). About the study as a whole: The cohort comprised a couple of women and a few men aged 18 to 49 years. For each donor, three plates each were used for CD4 naive and CD4 memory, two plates were used for CD8 naive, and one plate was used for CD8 memory. To estimate repertoire size and how much clonotype sharing occurs between individuals, the study deeply sequenced the blood TCR repertoires of about five healthy adults. Libraries were prepared and TCR repertoires were sequenced by different laboratories using diverse techniques, in order to increase sequencing depth and limit assay-specific biases. Per donor, leukapheresis produced somewhere between about 0.94 and 10 billion PBMCs.

The investigation overall reported the following: About 5% of naive CD4, 3.5% of naive CD8, approximately 2.2% of memory CD4, and about 0.4% of memory CD8 clonotypes were shared across several donors. Clonotypes shared by all four sorted-subset donors showed higher generation probabilities than non-shared clonotypes. Naive subsets generally had larger estimated clonotype richness than memory subsets. Sampling was restricted to blood, and TCR repertoires in tissue are likely to differ from TCR repertoires in blood. Pairwise subsampling led to the expectation that sequencing depth would affect the degree of clonotype sharing among donors. Even with the large sequencing depth, rarefaction of the sorted-subset datasets indicated that sequencing was incomplete. Because the study included a small number of donors, the genetic and exposure-history diversity represented was limited.

The donors were healthy, HIV-negative adults with no recently reported acute infections or vaccinations. Only Caucasian adults living in Nashville, Tennessee, USA were represented among the donors. Magnetic negative selection was used to enrich CD4+ T cells, after which naive cells were positively selected on CD45RA and the negative fraction became the memory subset. Blood was collected by leukapheresis, and PBMCs were isolated by Ficoll-Histopaque density gradient centrifugation and then cryopreserved in liquid nitrogen vapor phase. Analytical flow cytometry was used to check the purity and quantity of every magnetically sorted T cell population. From each sorted fraction, genomic DNA was isolated and quantified by UV absorbance on a Nanodrop 2000c. Including the terminal cysteine and phenylalanine, the CDR3 comprises 16 residues. The sequence is cut down to CDR3 DNA, 48 bases in frame from base 1. CDR1 and CDR2 are read off the germline V gene as LGHNA and YNFKEQ. V is clipped by 4 bases and J by 2 bases, and the sequence between their germline boundaries is 15 bases long.

Worth noting for this clone: Its antigen is currently not known. Per-base qualities were not stored, and no clone one base away is much larger.

Using the deep immunoSEQ assay, TCR CDR3 regions were amplified from genomic DNA by multiplex PCR. Extracted genomic DNA from each cell subset was spread evenly across all wells of several immunoSEQ 96-well plates, with each plate serving as a replicate. For sorted subsets, 150 to 250 ng genomic DNA, equal to some 30,000 T cell genomes, was loaded into each replicate PCR. Purified libraries were quantified with a Qubit 3.0 fluorometer, sized on a Bioanalyzer 2100, and re-quantified with the KAPA Library Quantification kit. A separate single-read 150-cycle Illumina NextSeq 550 flow cell was used to sequence each immunoSEQ 96-well plate. Regarding the original processing steps: Because the immunoSEQ output included only junctional sequences and no quality scores, the filtering could not be the same as the filtering used for full-length reads. Sequences were annotated with PyIR, a Python wrapper for IgBLAST v1.9, and V/J genes and CDR3 were assigned using IMGT germline references. Reads were filtered out if the reads had weak V/J assignments (E-value above 1e-6), no CDR3, stop codons, out-of-frame junctions, or ambiguous translated residues. V3J clonotypes were defined by identical inferred V gene, J gene, and CDR3 amino acid sequence. The percentage overlap between two repertoires was calculated by dividing the number of shared unique clonotypes by the size of the smaller repertoire. Three approaches were used to assess repertoire richness: RTK rarefaction, the Chao1 estimator, and Recon v2.1 estimates of unobserved clonotypes. Generation probabilities for all TCRbeta clonotypes obtained by the gDNA method from several donors were computed using OLGA. Sourced from immuneACCESS, this table was stored by TCRdb with only in-frame sequences that have V and J called. A share of the clones is absent; for the studies checked, an unresolved V gene accounts for under half, and the remainder has no known explanation. The V and J calls and clone size come from that table; D and trimming were worked out from the DNA. The sample table holds hundreds of thousands of clones, of which 97% were seen once. The ten largest clones capture approximately 0.057% of the sample.

The TCR sequence derives from a woman aged 30 to 39 in good health. The chain uses TRBV4-2 and TRBJ1-3; the D gene cannot be resolved reliably. The specimen sequenced was naive CD4+ T cells sorted from blood. This sample's cell subset or site label indicates: CD45RA+ positively selected. The encoded CDR3 is CASSPPLGGTGNTIYF. DNA sequence: TGTGCCAGCAGCCCCCCCCTCGGAGGGACTGGAAACACCATATATTTT.